The 10 T cell receptor beta chains below come from one sample, sequenced in a study of STAT5B mutations in CD4+ large granular lymphocyte leukemia. The protocol was immunoSEQ multiplex PCR, while the TCRdb copy is restricted to in-frame clones and leaves out a portion. The sample has 31,000 or so clones; under 85% are singletons. The sample comprised CD4+ T cells from blood buffy coats. The source is a human donor in good health.

The rearrangement uses TRBV5-1 and TRBJ1-6; D gene unclear. The CDR3 sequence is 15 residues long. Germline V CDR1 and CDR2: SGHRS, YFSETQ. Trimming stripped 4 bases from V and 8 bases from J, with 16 bases between. The CDR3 sequence is CASSITGFPDSPLHF. CDR3 nucleotides: TGCGCCAGCAGCATTACGGGATTCCCAGATTCACCCCTCCACTTT. Supplemented by reference TRBV5-1 and TRBJ1-6, the full variable domain reads KAGVTQTPRYLIKTRGQQVTLSCSPISGHRSVSWYQQTPGQGLQFLFEYFSETQRNKGNFPGRFSGRQFSNSRSEMNVSTLELGDSALYLCASSITGFPDSPLHFGNGTRLTVT.

The chain has TRBV5-1 and TRBJ2-7, with D possibly TRBD1 on 5 matching bases. Germline V gene data show CDR1 as SGHRS and CDR2 as YFSETQ. Deletions cut 4 bases from V and 6 bases from J, with 20 bases between. The CDR3 is 15 residues long. In DNA form, the CDR3 reads TGCGCCAGCAGCCCAGGACAATTAGGGCTCGGCGAGCAGTACTTC. Its protein is CASSPGQLGLGEQYF.

CDR3 DNA: TGCGCCAGCAATTCAGGTGCCTATAATTCACCCCTCCACTTT. It encodes CASNSGAYNSPLHF. This chain connects TRBV5-1 to TRBJ1-6; no clear D. Germline values: CDR1 SGHRS, CDR2 YFSETQ. Between the trimmed V and J ends, which lost 6 bases and 2 bases, there was a span of 9 bases. The CDR3 contains 14 residues. Together with reference TRBV5-1 and TRBJ1-6, the CDR3 gives the full variable domain: KAGVTQTPRYLIKTRGQQVTLSCSPISGHRSVSWYQQTPGQGLQFLFEYFSETQRNKGNFPGRFSGRQFSNSRSEMNVSTLELGDSALYLCASNSGAYNSPLHFGNGTRLTVT.

This clone was detected once. V and J are TRBV6-1 and TRBJ2-3, with 10 bases that match TRBD2. The CDR3 has 14 amino acids. V lost 7 bases to trimming and J lost 4 bases; unmatched junction nucleotides: 5. Germline V gene data show CDR1 as MNHNS and CDR2 as SASEGT. As DNA, the CDR3 is TGTGCCAGCATATTAGCGGGGGGCCCAGATACGCAGTATTTT. It translates to CASILAGGPDTQYF.

The chain recombines TRBV5-1 with TRBJ2-7, with unresolved D. V was cut by 0 bases and J by 3 bases, with 22 bases left in between. CDR3 length: 18 amino acids. CDR1 and CDR2 (germline): SGHRS, YFSETQ. CDR3 sequence: CASSLVAPGPSLVYEQYF. Here the CDR3 DNA reads TGCGCCAGCAGCTTGGTAGCCCCGGGCCCTAGTTTGGTCTACGAGCAGTACTTC.

J is TRBJ2-1 and V is TRBV5-1; 9 bases align to TRBD1. This CDR3 spans 13 amino acids. Germline assignment: CDR1 SGHRS and CDR2 YFSETQ. J lost 9 bases, V lost 2 bases, and 3 bases had no gene match. The CDR3 protein is CASSLQGASEQFF. CDR3 DNA sequence: TGCGCCAGCAGCTTACAGGGGGCGAGTGAGCAGTTCTTC.

This clone has more than one count but fewer than ten. The genes are TRBV4-1 and TRBJ2-7; no clear D gene. The V gene lost 4 bases and the J gene lost 4 bases, with 11 bases spanning the gap. Germline V lookup: CDR1 MGHRA, CDR2 YSYEKL. This CDR3 comprises 13 residues. The CDR3, as DNA: TGCGCCAGCAGCCCCCCCGTGGGGTACGAGCAGTACTTC. Translation: CASSPPVGYEQYF.

The rearrangement joins TRBV7-9 to TRBJ2-5, with 9 bases aligning to TRBD2. V gave up 1 base and J gave up 5 bases; unmatched junction bases: 5. CDR3 length equals 15 residues. Germline V CDR1 and CDR2: SEHNR, FQNEAQ (reference sequence). CDR3 nucleotides: TGTGCCAGCAGCTTAGGGTTGCGGGAGGGCGAGACCCAGTACTTC. Translated: CASSLGLREGETQYF.

V and J are TRBV15 and TRBJ2-3; tentatively, D is TRBD2 (6 bases). This CDR3 has 16 amino acids. Trimming shortened V by 0 bases and J by 0 bases, and 10 bases separated the two germline ends. The germline CDR1 and CDR2 sequences are LNHNV and YYDKDF (reference sequence). The CDR3 is CATSRDVRGSTDTQYF. For the CDR3, the DNA is TGTGCCACCAGCAGAGATGTGCGGGGTAGCACAGATACGCAGTATTTT. Looking up the rest from reference TRBV15 and TRBJ2-3 gives the full variable domain: DAMVIQNPRYQVTQFGKPVTLSCSQTLNHNVMYWYQQKSSQAPKLLFHYYDKDFNNEADTPDNFQSRRPNTSFCFLDIRSPGLGDTAMYLCATSRDVRGSTDTQYFGPGTRLTVL.

This chain connects TRBV4-1 to TRBJ1-1; tentative D call: TRBD1 (6 bases). This CDR3 has 15 residues. V shed 3 bases and J shed 2 bases, with 13 bases lying between them. The germline CDR1 and CDR2 sequences are MGHRA and YSYEKL. The CDR3 region is CASSHQGIPNTEAFF. The CDR3 DNA reads as TGCGCCAGCAGCCACCAGGGGATACCAAACACTGAAGCTTTCTTT.